One sample yielded the 23 T cell receptor beta chains listed below, sequenced in a study of blood T cell repertoires in COVID-19. Measured with immunoSEQ multiplex PCR; TCRdb has only the in-frame clones, and not every one. The sample has 200,000 to 250,000 clones, approximately 86% seen once. The sample was peripheral blood. All receptors come from a man aged 18 to 30 with active or convalescent COVID-19.

The V gene is TRBV5-4, the J gene TRBJ2-5, with D possibly being TRBD1 (5 bases). V was trimmed by 1 base and J by 2 bases, leaving 12 bases between them. This CDR3 spans 15 amino acids. CDR1 and CDR2 from the germline V gene are SGHNT and YYREEE (reference sequence). CDR3 DNA: TGTGCCAGCAGCTTGAGAGACAGAACACAAGAGACCCAGTACTTC. It yields the protein CASSLRDRTQETQYF. Supplemented by reference TRBV5-4 and TRBJ2-5, the full variable domain reads ETGVTQSPTHLIKTRGQQVTLRCSSQSGHNTVSWYQQALGQGPQFIFQYYREEENGRGNFPPRFSGLQFPNYSSELNVNALELDDSALYLCASSLRDRTQETQYFGPGTRLLVL.

This clone appeared many times. CDR3 DNA sequence: TGTGCCATCAGTGGGGTGGGGGCGTCTGGTCAGCCCCAGCATTTT. Translation gives CAISGVGASGQPQHF. The rearrangement links TRBV10-3 to TRBJ1-5; D is perhaps TRBD1 (6 bases). The germline CDR1 and CDR2 sequences are ENHRY and SYGVKD. V lost 4 bases and J lost 6, with 16 bases in between. The CDR3 contains 15 residues.

This chain connects TRBV19 to TRBJ2-6; D possibly corresponds to TRBD2 (5 bases). The CDR3 covers 15 residues. CDR1 is LNHDA and CDR2 is SQIVND in the germline V gene (reference sequence). Trimming took off 5 bases at V and 1 base at J, with 9 bases between the two ends. The CDR3, as DNA: TGTGCCAGTAGTTCCGGGGAATCTGGGGCCAACGTCCTGACTTTC. This translates into CASSSGESGANVLTF.

The rearrangement joins TRBV29-1 to TRBJ2-7, with 10 nucleotides matching TRBD1. V shed 6 bases, J shed 0 bases, and the junction held 2 bases outside the gene matches. The V gene's germline CDR1 is SQVTM and CDR2 ANQGSEA. CDR3 length: 13 amino acids. The CDR3, as DNA: TGCAGCGTGTGGACAGGGGGCTCCTACGAGCAGTACTTC. It translates to CSVWTGGSYEQYF.

The V and J genes are TRBV5-4 and TRBJ2-2; a possible D gene is TRBD2 (6 bases). Germline loops: CDR1 SGHNT, CDR2 YYREEE (reference sequence). The CDR3 covers 16 residues. The V and J ends lost 0 bases and 5 bases respectively, with 14 bases between them. The CDR3 spells CASSLVAGLGTGELFF. The CDR3, as DNA: TGTGCCAGCAGCTTGGTTGCGGGATTGGGGACCGGGGAGCTGTTTTTT.

This rearrangement joins TRBV3-1 (or the pseudogene TRBV3-2) to TRBJ2-7; 12 bases line up with TRBD1. The CDR3 is made up of 14 amino acids. With 4 bases clipped from V and 7 bases from J, the junction kept 5 bases outside the gene matches. Germline V lookup: CDR1 LGHDT, CDR2 YNNKEL (reference sequence). CDR3: CASSLGQGAHEQYF. As DNA, the CDR3 is TGTGCCAGCAGCCTGGGACAGGGGGCGCATGAGCAGTACTTC.

CDR3 in amino acids: CASSVGSGSPLQYF. The CDR3, as DNA: TGTGCCAGCAGCGTCGGTAGCGGGAGCCCACTTCAGTACTTC. The rearrangement joins TRBV9 to TRBJ2-4, with 9 positions matching TRBD2. With 2 bases clipped from V and 11 bases from J, the junction kept 8 bases outside the gene matches. The CDR3 sequence is 14 residues long. Germline-derived CDR1 and CDR2 are SGDLS and YYNGEE. Full variable domain (rest looked up from reference TRBV9 and TRBJ2-4): DSGVTQTPKHLITATGQRVTLRCSPRSGDLSVYWYQQSLDQGLQFLIQYYNGEERAKGNILERFSAQQFPDLHSELNLSSLELGDSALYFCASSVGSGSPLQYFGAGTRLSVL.

V and J are TRBV19 and TRBJ2-3; D is possibly TRBD2 (6 bases). The germline CDR1 and CDR2 sequences are LNHDA and SQIVND (reference sequence). Trimming left V 10 bases short and J 0 bases short, with 20 bases between. The CDR3 length is 16 residues. The CDR3 region has the DNA TGTGCCACCTCCCAGGGTGGCGGGACTAGCACAGATACGCAGTATTTT. Translation gives CATSQGGGTSTDTQYF.

The V call is TRBV7-6, the J call TRBJ2-1; TRBD2 agrees at 11 bases. This CDR3 spans 13 amino acids. Trimming took 8 bases from V and 6 from J; bases not matched to a gene: 3. CDR1 is SGHVS and CDR2 is FNYEAQ in the germline V gene. CDR3 sequence reads: CASRGTSGNEQFF. The CDR3 nucleotides are TGTGCCAGCCGCGGGACTAGCGGCAATGAGCAGTTCTTC.

The V and J genes are TRBV5-4 and TRBJ2-5; possibly TRBD2 for D (6 bases). There are 14 residues in the CDR3. Per germline, CDR1 SGHNT and CDR2 YYREEE (reference sequence). Trimming cost V 4 bases and J 5 bases, with 15 bases left between them. CDR3 DNA sequence: TGTGCCAGCAGCACCCGACTAGTTCGGGAGACCCAGTACTTC. Its translation is CASSTRLVRETQYF.

As concerns this clone: This sample includes further DNA sequences coding for the same CDR3. This chain links TRBV18 with TRBJ2-3; D might be TRBD1 (6 bases). Germline CDR1 KGHSH, CDR2 LQKENI. The V and J ends lost 4 bases and 0 bases respectively, with 8 bases between them. This CDR3 comprises 14 residues. CDR3 region: CASSLTGSTDTQYF. The CDR3 DNA sequence: TGTGCCAGCTCACTCACAGGGAGCACAGATACGCAGTATTTT.

The rearrangement links TRBV6-2 or TRBV6-3 to TRBJ2-7; 7 bases are a match to TRBD1. This CDR3 is 14 amino acids long. Germline-derived CDR1 and CDR2 are MNHEY and SVGEGT. Trimming cost V 4 bases and J 7 bases; bases outside gene matches: 10. As DNA, the CDR3 is TGTGCCAGCAGTTCAGTCGGACAGGACCCAGAGCAGTACTTC. Translating it yields CASSSVGQDPEQYF.

The chain couples TRBV7-2 to TRBJ2-7, with TRBD2 identical over 7 bases. After removal of 7 bases from V and 6 bases from J, the junction contained 15 bases not matched to a gene. The CDR3 has 15 amino acids. Germline V gene sequence: CDR1 SGHTA, CDR2 FQGNSA. CDR3 sequence reads: CASIQAAGARGEQYF. In nucleotides, the CDR3 is TGTGCCAGCATTCAAGCGGCGGGAGCCCGAGGCGAGCAGTACTTC.

In this sample, this clone turned up once. The chain couples TRBV7-9 to TRBJ2-2; D possibly corresponds to TRBD2 (5 bases). CDR3 length: 14 residues. With 3 bases removed from V and 10 bases from J, the gap between germline ends came to 15 bases. Looked up from germline, CDR1 is SEHNR and CDR2 is FQNEAQ (reference sequence). CDR3 amino acids: CASSLVRAYEELFF. CDR3 DNA: TGTGCCAGCAGCTTGGTGCGGGCCTACGAGGAGCTGTTTTTT.

The chain carries TRBV28 and TRBJ1-6; 7 bases match TRBD1. The V gene end was trimmed by 2 bases and the J gene end by 0 bases; junction bases not matched to a gene: 10. The germline CDR1 and CDR2 sequences are MDHEN and SYDVKM. This CDR3 contains 19 residues. The CDR3 DNA is TGTGCCAGCAGTTTAGGGTCTCTGGGACAGAGCTCCTATAATTCACCCCTCCACTTT. It codes for CASSLGSLGQSSYNSPLHF.

CDR3 coding DNA: TGTGCCAGCAGTGCCCAGGGATTCCCCCACAATGAGCAGTTCTTC. It specifies CASSAQGFPHNEQFF. The rearrangement uses TRBV25-1 and TRBJ2-1, with a weak D call TRBD1 (5 bases). This CDR3 has 15 residues. V dropped 4 bases and J dropped 5 bases, with 15 bases sitting between them. The germline V gene has CDR1 MGHDK and CDR2 SYGVNS.

This clone was recorded only once. The V call is TRBV6-6, the J call TRBJ1-3; tentative D call: TRBD1 (5 bases). This CDR3 comprises 11 residues. Germline-derived CDR1 and CDR2 are MNHNY and SVGAGI (reference sequence). V lost 7 bases, J lost 9 bases, and 10 bases lay in between. For the CDR3, the DNA is TGTGCCAGCACCCTGGGGGGCACCATATATTTT. Its protein product is CASTLGGTIYF.

This rearrangement joins TRBV11-3 to TRBJ2-7, with D possibly being TRBD2 (6 bases). V was cut by 2 bases and J by 6 bases, with 14 bases left in between. The CDR3 runs to 14 residues. Germline V gene data show CDR1 as SGHNT and CDR2 as YENEEA. CDR3 sequence (DNA): TGTGCCAGCAGCTTACTCGCGGGGCACGGCGAGCAGTACTTC. Protein: CASSLLAGHGEQYF. Full variable domain (outside the CDR3, taken from reference TRBV11-3 and TRBJ2-7): EAGVVQSPRYKIIEKKQPVAFWCNPISGHNTLYWYLQNLGQGPELLIRYENEEAVDDSQLPKDRFSAERLKGVDSTLKIQPAELGDSAVYLCASSLLAGHGEQYFGPGTRLTVT.

The CDR3 reads CAWSYRGSPGNTIYF. The DNA of the CDR3 is TGTGCCTGGAGCTACAGGGGAAGTCCTGGAAACACCATATATTTT. V is TRBV30 and J is TRBJ1-3, with TRBD1 matching over 7 bases. V was pared by 3 bases and J by 2 bases, with 7 bases of the junction left unmatched. Per the germline V gene, CDR1 is GTSNPN and CDR2 is SVGIG (reference sequence). The CDR3 runs 15 residues.

V usage is TRBV10-3 and J usage is TRBJ1-2, with a weak D call TRBD1 (5 bases). Germline V lookup: CDR1 ENHRY, CDR2 SYGVKD. V was trimmed by 2 bases and J by 2 bases, leaving 15 bases between them. The CDR3 runs 16 residues. CDR3 nucleotides: TGTGCCATCAGTGAGCCGGACACCCTCGGCAACTATGGCTACACCTTC. It encodes CAISEPDTLGNYGYTF.

V gene TRBV13 combines with J gene TRBJ2-3; D gene uncertain. The length of the CDR3 is 15 residues. Germline V gene data show CDR1 as PRHDT and CDR2 as FYEKMQ (reference sequence). Trimming removed 2 bases from V and 4 bases from J, with 13 bases in between. As DNA, the CDR3 is TGTGCCAGCAGCTTATGGGCCCACACAGCAGATACGCAGTATTTT. It specifies CASSLWAHTADTQYF. The variable domain in full, with the rest retrieved from reference TRBV13 and TRBJ2-3, is AAGVIQSPRHLIKEKRETATLKCYPIPRHDTVYWYQQGPGQDPQFLISFYEKMQSDKGSIPDRFSAQQFSDYHSELNMSSLELGDSALYFCASSLWAHTADTQYFGPGTRLTVL.

This chain connects TRBV27 to TRBJ2-1, with D possibly being TRBD2 (5 bases). The length of the CDR3 is 18 residues. In germline, CDR1 is MNHEY, CDR2 SMNVEV (reference sequence). V was clipped by 8 bases and J by 6 bases, with 29 bases between them. CDR3 region: CASRKYRDHSPIANEQFF. CDR3 sequence (DNA): TGTGCCAGCCGAAAATACCGGGATCATAGCCCAATTGCCAATGAGCAGTTCTTC.

The chain carries TRBV10-3 and TRBJ2-5; 11 bases agree with TRBD2. This CDR3 has 15 residues. Germline CDR1 reads ENHRY; CDR2 reads SYGVKD. Unmatched junction bases numbered 5, after V lost 6 bases and J lost 2 bases. CDR3 DNA sequence: TGTGCCATCAGCCCTGGGACTAGCGGACAAGAGACCCAGTACTTC. It encodes CAISPGTSGQETQYF.